These 10 T cell receptor beta chains were all obtained from the same sample, sequenced in a study of PD-1 blockade in mismatch repair-deficient tumors. Data came from immunoSEQ multiplex PCR; TCRdb stores just in-frame clones and leaves some out. The repertoire consists of about 34,000 clones, with 80% occurring once and the leading ten covering roughly 3.5%. Source: PBMCs, taken around 6 weeks after starting pembrolizumab. These receptors originate from an adult with mismatch repair-deficient cancer.

The chain links TRBV7-9 to TRBJ2-3; D perhaps matches TRBD1 (5 bases). Trimming removed 5 bases from V and 1 base from J, with 10 bases in between. This CDR3 has 14 amino acids. Germline CDR1 SEHNR, CDR2 FQNEAQ (reference sequence). The chain's CDR3 is CASSELGGTDTQYF. CDR3 coding DNA: TGTGCCAGCAGCGAGTTAGGGGGCACAGATACGCAGTATTTT.

In this sample, this clone turned up once. V usage is TRBV7-9 and J usage is TRBJ2-1; a weak D match, TRBD1 (7 bases). V lost 2 bases to trimming and J lost 3 bases, with 11 bases between them. The CDR3 has 15 residues. The germline gives CDR1 SEHNR, CDR2 FQNEAQ (reference sequence). CDR3: CASSLTRGVYNEQFF. The CDR3 nucleotides are TGTGCCAGCAGCTTAACCAGGGGGGTCTACAATGAGCAGTTCTTC.

This rearrangement joins TRBV28 to TRBJ2-2; 10 bases line up with TRBD2. V shed 8 bases and J 4 bases; nucleotides not matched to a gene: 4. The germline CDR1 and CDR2 sequences are MDHEN and SYDVKM. The length of the CDR3 is 14 residues. CDR3 sequence: CASRWTSGTGELFF. CDR3 bases: TGTGCCAGCCGTTGGACTAGCGGCACCGGGGAGCTGTTTTTT.

This clone was observed a handful of times. This specimen includes other DNA sequences encoding the same CDR3. This sequence joins TRBV2 and TRBJ2-7; 13 bases align to TRBD2. There are 14 residues in the CDR3. After removal of 7 bases from V and 7 bases from J, the junction contained 7 bases not matched to a gene. CDR1 and CDR2 from the germline V gene are SNHLY and FYNNEI. The CDR3 protein is CASIGLAGDSEQYF. As DNA, the CDR3 is TGTGCCAGCATTGGACTAGCGGGAGATTCAGAGCAGTACTTC. The full variable domain, in which reference TRBV2 and TRBJ2-7 provide the parts outside the CDR3, is EPEVTQTPSHQVTQMGQEVILRCVPISNHLYFYWYRQILGQKVEFLVSFYNNEISEKSEIFDDQFSVERPDGSNFTLKIRSTKLEDSAMYFCASIGLAGDSEQYFGPGTRLTVT.

The chain combines TRBV18 with TRBJ1-3; 7 nucleotides align to TRBD1. V lost 2 bases, J lost 0 bases, and 4 bases stayed unmatched. CDR1 KGHSH and CDR2 LQKENI come from the germline V gene. The CDR3 extends over 16 amino acids. In nucleotides, the CDR3 is TGTGCCAGCTCACCAGTCCAGGGGGTCTCTGGAAACACCATATATTTT. It is translated as CASSPVQGVSGNTIYF.

The genes are TRBV5-1 and TRBJ2-1; possible D gene TRBD2, 6 bases. Between the trimmed V and J ends, which lost 4 bases and 7 bases, there was a span of 24 bases. The CDR3 runs 17 residues. Germline CDR1 and CDR2: SGHRS and YFSETQ. CDR3 coding DNA: TGCGCCAGCAGCGTGAGCACCCTAGCGCACCCTGGGAATGAGCAGTTCTTC. It specifies CASSVSTLAHPGNEQFF.

V usage is TRBV18 and J usage is TRBJ2-6; possibly TRBD2 for D (5 bases). Trimming took off 3 bases at V and 4 bases at J, with 16 bases between the two ends. The CDR3 has 17 residues. The germline gives CDR1 KGHSH, CDR2 LQKENI. The CDR3 protein is CASSPPNEGTGANVLTF. CDR3 coding DNA: TGTGCCAGCTCACCCCCGAATGAGGGAACCGGGGCCAACGTCCTGACTTTC.

The V call is TRBV18, the J call TRBJ2-1; 9 bases map to TRBD2. V gave up 1 base and J gave up 2 bases; unmatched junction bases: 6. CDR3 length equals 17 residues. CDR1 is KGHSH, CDR2 LQKENI, per germline. Here the CDR3 reads CASSPQPSGNAYNEQFF. DNA of the CDR3: TGTGCCAGCTCACCACAGCCTAGCGGGAACGCCTACAATGAGCAGTTCTTC.

The V and J genes are TRBV11-2 and TRBJ2-1; TRBD2 aligns across 8 bases. The CDR3 length is 13 residues. CDR1 and CDR2 from the germline V gene are SGHAT and FQNNGV. J was trimmed by 8 bases and V by 5 bases; bases with no gene match: 5. This CDR3 is CASSTGTRHEQFF. In nucleotides, the CDR3 is TGTGCCAGCAGCACCGGGACTAGACATGAGCAGTTCTTC.

In this sample, this clone turned up a few times. For the CDR3, the DNA is TGTGCCAGCAGAGGGGGAAAGACTGAAGCTTTCTTT. It yields the protein CASRGGKTEAFF. This rearrangement joins TRBV21-1 to TRBJ1-1; TRBD1 reflects the table's D call only, with no check against the DNA. TRBV21-1 is annotated as a pseudogene. The CDR3 is 12 amino acids.